These 21 T cell receptor beta chains came from one sample sequenced in a study of blood T cell repertoires in COVID-19. The repertoire was sequenced with immunoSEQ multiplex PCR; TCRdb's copy has only in-frame clones and lacks some. The data contain 280,000 or so clones, 75% to 90% of them singletons. Sequencing used PBMCs or T cells enriched from blood (not recorded which). All receptors come from a man between 25 and 39 years old who had recovered from COVID-19.

A word on this clone: Distinct nucleotide sequences in the sample also encode this CDR3. J is TRBJ1-1 and V is TRBV12-3 or TRBV12-4; TRBD1 is a possible D gene (5 bases). The CDR3 contains 13 residues. V was pared by 2 bases and J by 3 bases, with 7 bases between. The CDR3 DNA reads TGTGCCAGCAGTTTATTAGGGGACACTGAAGCTTTCTTT. Protein sequence: CASSLLGDTEAFF.

V is TRBV12-3 or TRBV12-4 and J is TRBJ2-7; D remains ambiguous. CDR3 length: 13 residues. V dropped 8 bases and J dropped 0 bases, with 11 bases sitting between them. CDR3 loop: CASCCGSSYEQYF. The CDR3 DNA follows: TGTGCCAGCTGTTGTGGCAGCTCCTACGAGCAGTACTTC.

This clone was detected once. At one end the junction does not follow the germline gene, possibly because of a read error. The rearrangement uses TRBV19 and TRBJ2-1; 9 bases map to TRBD2. The CDR3 consists of 15 residues. Germline V lookup: CDR1 LNHDA, CDR2 SQIVND (reference sequence). The CDR3 DNA follows: TGTGCCAGTAGTATCGGGACTAGCTCCCACAATGAGCAGTTCTTC. Amino acid sequence: CASSIGTSSHNEQFF.

The chain couples TRBV7-9 to TRBJ2-3; 7 bases match TRBD2. Trimming at V came to 5 bases and at J to 1 base, leaving 9 bases not matched to a gene. Germline values: CDR1 SEHNR, CDR2 FQNEAQ (reference sequence). The CDR3 sequence is 16 residues long. CDR3 amino acids: CASSPQGGAGTDTQYF. The CDR3 DNA reads as TGTGCCAGCAGCCCCCAGGGAGGGGCGGGCACAGATACGCAGTATTTT.

This chain links TRBV7-2 with TRBJ2-7; possibly TRBD1 for D (6 bases). Trimming cost V 1 base and J 2 bases, with 9 bases left between them. The CDR3 length is 14 residues. Germline values: CDR1 SGHTA, CDR2 FQGNSA. CDR3 coding DNA: TGTGCCAGCAGCTTAGTTGGGGGCCCCTACGAGCAGTACTTC. It encodes CASSLVGGPYEQYF.

The chain links TRBV25-1 to TRBJ1-2; D may be TRBD1 (5 bases). This CDR3 region has 12 residues. With 5 bases removed from V and 4 bases from J, the gap between germline ends came to 8 bases. Per germline, CDR1 MGHDK and CDR2 SYGVNS. The CDR3 protein is CASSWQGYGYTF. The CDR3, as DNA: TGTGCCAGCAGTTGGCAGGGCTATGGCTACACCTTC.

The rearrangement uses TRBV30 and TRBJ1-5, with a possible D match to TRBD1 (5 bases). The CDR3 covers 12 residues. Per the germline V gene, CDR1 is GTSNPN and CDR2 is SVGIG (reference sequence). V dropped 2 bases and J dropped 6 bases, with 8 bases sitting between them. The CDR3 coding sequence is TGTGCCTGGAGTTCGGGGGTTCAGCCCCAGCATTTT. Translation gives CAWSSGVQPQHF.

The gene calls are TRBV6-4 and TRBJ1-6; D might be TRBD1 (6 bases). CDR3 size: 15 residues. V was trimmed by 6 bases and J by 8 bases, leaving 17 bases between them. Germline V lookup: CDR1 MRHNA, CDR2 SNTAGT. The CDR3 loop reads CASRLGGEFDSPLHF. DNA for the CDR3: TGTGCCAGCAGATTAGGGGGGGAATTTGATTCACCCCTCCACTTT.

The chain is built from TRBV5-4 and TRBJ1-5, with TRBD1 matching over 9 bases. CDR3 length: 15 amino acids. Germline CDR1 reads SGHNT; CDR2 reads YYREEE (reference sequence). Trimming at V came to 5 bases and at J to 1 base, leaving 4 bases not matched to a gene. This chain's CDR3 is CASSQGQGSNQPQHF. The CDR3 DNA is TGTGCCAGCAGTCAGGGACAGGGAAGCAATCAGCCCCAGCATTTT.

The chain is built from TRBV6-5 and TRBJ1-2, with D perhaps TRBD1 (5 bases). The CDR3 loop spans 13 amino acids. V lost 6 bases, J lost 0 bases, and 8 bases lay in between. Germline V gene sequence: CDR1 MNHEY, CDR2 SVGAGI. The CDR3 nucleotides are TGTGCCAGCAGGGGAGGGGCTAACTATGGCTACACCTTC. The encoded protein is CASRGGANYGYTF.

The rearrangement links TRBV5-1 to TRBJ2-1; D perhaps matches TRBD2 (5 bases). The CDR3 runs to 14 residues. V was pared by 4 bases and J by 1 base, with 9 bases between. From germline, CDR1 is SGHRS and CDR2 YFSETQ. The CDR3 is CASSREGSYNEQFF. CDR3 DNA: TGCGCCAGCAGCCGCGAGGGTTCCTACAATGAGCAGTTCTTC.

The rearrangement links TRBV13 to TRBJ2-7, with 9 bases lining up with TRBD1. The J segment lost 2 bases and the V segment lost 2 bases, leaving 4 bases of the junction unmatched. Germline loops: CDR1 PRHDT, CDR2 FYEKMQ (reference sequence). The length of the CDR3 is 15 residues. This chain's CDR3 is CASSLSGTGTYEQYF. CDR3 DNA: TGTGCCAGCAGCTTATCCGGGACAGGGACCTACGAGCAGTACTTC.

The gene calls are TRBV24-1 and TRBJ2-5; the match to TRBD1 covers 7 bases. Trimming cost V 4 bases and J 3 bases; bases outside gene matches: 13. The CDR3 extends over 17 amino acids. The V gene's germline CDR1 is KGHDR and CDR2 SFDVKD. The CDR3 is CATSEVDRDSYKETQYF. CDR3 nucleotides: TGTGCCACCAGTGAAGTAGACCGGGACAGCTACAAAGAGACCCAGTACTTC.

Comments on this clone: Its ends do not fully match the called genes, so a read error is possible. This chain links TRBV7-7 with TRBJ2-5; tentative D call: TRBD1 (5 bases). The CDR3 length is 13 residues. Germline lookup yields CDR1 SSHAT and CDR2 FNYEAQ (reference sequence). CDR3 sequence: CASSFQGSETQYF. The CDR3 DNA is TGTGCTAGCAGCTTTCAGGGTAGCGAGACCCAGTACTTC.

The chain combines TRBV19 with TRBJ1-2; no clear D gene. The CDR3 runs 15 residues. V was clipped by 5 bases and J by 3 bases, with 16 bases between them. Germline V CDR1 and CDR2: LNHDA, SQIVND (reference sequence). Here the CDR3 DNA reads TGTGCCAGTAGTGCCGGACTGATTCGGGACTATGGCTACACCTTC. It codes for CASSAGLIRDYGYTF.

The gene calls are TRBV2 and TRBJ2-7; D perhaps matches TRBD1 (6 bases). The CDR3 has 13 amino acids. The V gene lost 1 base and the J gene lost 6 bases, with 10 bases spanning the gap. Germline CDR1 SNHLY, CDR2 FYNNEI. The CDR3 bases are TGTGCCAGCAGTGAAGGGACAGTTGGCGAGCAGTACTTC. It encodes CASSEGTVGEQYF.

The genes are TRBV18 and TRBJ1-1; D possibly corresponds to TRBD1 (6 bases). The V end was cut by 8 bases, the J end by 3 bases, with 16 bases between. Germline V CDR1 and CDR2: KGHSH, LQKENI. The CDR3 covers 14 residues. This chain's CDR3 is CASVQGIRDTEAFF. The CDR3 DNA reads TGTGCCAGCGTACAGGGAATCAGGGACACTGAAGCTTTCTTT.

As to this clone: An end of the junction does not agree with germline; a read error may underlie this. The rearrangement joins TRBV5-1 to TRBJ2-3, with 8 bases fitting TRBD2. The CDR3 is 16 amino acids. Germline CDR1 reads SGHRS; CDR2 reads YFSETQ. The CDR3 is CASSLGSGASTDTQYF. CDR3 nucleotides: TGTGCCAGCAGCTTGGGTAGCGGGGCTAGCACAGATACGCAGTATTTT.

Note on this clone: This may be a read error: a much more frequent sequence differs by one nucleotide. The V gene is TRBV5-1, the J gene TRBJ1-1; D might be TRBD1 (5 bases). The CDR3 totals 13 residues. Trimming shortened V by 4 bases and J by 1 base, and 8 bases separated the two germline ends. The germline gives CDR1 SGHRS, CDR2 YFSETQ. CDR3 sequence: CASSHDRNTEAFF. The CDR3 DNA follows: TGCGCCAGCAGCCACGACAGGAACACTGAAGCTTTCTTT.

V is TRBV3-1 (or the pseudogene TRBV3-2) and J is TRBJ1-1; 7 bases match TRBD1. The CDR3 is 12 amino acids. Germline V gene sequence: CDR1 LGHDT, CDR2 YNNKEL (reference sequence). The V gene end was trimmed by 4 bases and the J gene end by 7 bases; junction bases not matched to a gene: 3. The CDR3 DNA sequence: TGTGCCAGCAGCCTGACAGGGCTTGAAGCTTTCTTT. Protein sequence: CASSLTGLEAFF.

V gene TRBV7-9 combines with J gene TRBJ1-2; D remains ambiguous. The CDR3 is 16 residues long. Deletions cut 5 bases from V and 5 bases from J, with 21 bases between. The germline CDR1 and CDR2 sequences are SEHNR and FQNEAQ (reference sequence). DNA of the CDR3: TGTGCCAGCAGCCCTAGGTCGCAGATCGTATCTTATGGCTACACCTTC. This translates into CASSPRSQIVSYGYTF.